This is a list of T cell receptor beta chains from one sample in a study of beta chain features in type 1 diabetes. The assay was immunoSEQ multiplex PCR, and TCRdb's table has in-frame clones only and misses some. This sample has a few hundred thousand clones, with around 13% found just once. What was sequenced was naive CD4+ T cells from blood. These receptors came from a woman younger than 35 with type 1 diabetes. Both conserved end residues are part of each CDR3. D genes are given only for firm matches. Rows give clone size only sometimes, using once, few, many, or a class for an expanded clone.

abundance	v_gene	j_gene	d_gene	CDR3nt	CDR3aa
few	TRBV30	TRBJ2-3	TRBD2	TGTGCCTGGAGCTCCGCTAGCGGGAGGACGGCAGATACGCAGTATTTT	CAWSSASGRTADTQYF
.	TRBV7-3	TRBJ2-1	TRBD2	TGTGCCAGCAGGGGGACTAGCGGGAGGGATGAGCAGTTCTTC	CASRGTSGRDEQFF
few	TRBV2	TRBJ2-3	.	TGTGCCAGCAGTGCCGCCAGGTTGGGCACAGATACGCAGTATTTT	CASSAARLGTDTQYF
.	TRBV7-6	TRBJ1-3	.	TGTGCCAGCAGCTTAAGAGGCACGGACTCTGGAAACACCATATATTTT	CASSLRGTDSGNTIYF
.	TRBV11-2	TRBJ2-7	TRBD2	TGTGCCAGCAGACCCACTAGCGGGGGAGGCGAGCAGTACTTC	CASRPTSGGGEQYF
.	TRBV9	TRBJ2-7	TRBD1	TGTGCCAGCAGCGGGGGGACAGGGGGCATCTACGAGCAGTACTTC	CASSGGTGGIYEQYF
.	TRBV19	TRBJ1-1	TRBD1	TGTGCCAGTAGTAAACGACAGGGTGAATTCAACACTGAAGCTTTCTTT	CASSKRQGEFNTEAFF
.	TRBV28	TRBJ1-5	.	TGTGCCAGCAGGACAGGCGTCGGCAATCAGCCCCAGCATTTT	CASRTGVGNQPQHF
.	TRBV7-9	TRBJ1-2	.	TGTGCCAGCAGCTTACGCGGCCCCGGTAGCTACACCTTC	CASSLRGPGSYTF
few	TRBV7-2	TRBJ2-1	TRBD2	TGTGCCAGCAGCTTAGTCGGGCTAGCGGGACAGAATGAGCAGTTCTTC	CASSLVGLAGQNEQFF
.	TRBV30	TRBJ1-1	.	TGTGCCTGGAGTGGCGGAGGCACTGAAGCTTTCTTT	CAWSGGGTEAFF
few	TRBV4-3	TRBJ2-3	TRBD2	TGCGCCAGCAGCCGCCGGGGGGCAGATACGCAGTATTTT	CASSRRGADTQYF
.	TRBV6-5	TRBJ2-4	TRBD2	TGTGCCAGCAGTTACCGGCCGCTAGCGGGGAATAACATTCAGTACTTC	CASSYRPLAGNNIQYF
.	TRBV29-1	TRBJ2-3	TRBD1	TGCAGCGGAGACAGGGGAGATACGCAGTATTTT	CSGDRGDTQYF
few	TRBV4-3	TRBJ1-2	.	TGCGCCAGCAGCCAAGATGGCGAGGGAGGCTACACCTTC	CASSQDGEGGYTF
few	TRBV28	TRBJ2-5	TRBD1	TGTGCCAGCAGTTGGAGACAGGGACAGTTAAACTTC	CASSWRQGQLNF
.	TRBV7-9	TRBJ1-4	.	TGTGCCAGCAGCTTAAGCAGGGCTAATGAAAAACTGTTTTTT	CASSLSRANEKLFF
.	TRBV6-5	TRBJ1-6	.	TGTGCCAGCAGGCCCGGGACACAAAATAATTCACCCCTCCACTTT	CASRPGTQNNSPLHF
.	TRBV6-1	TRBJ2-5	.	TGTGCCAGCATCTTAGCAGGAGGGCCAGAGACCCAGTACTTC	CASILAGGPETQYF
.	TRBV28	TRBJ1-1	.	TGTGCCAGCAGTTTACCGGGCACTGAAGCTTTCTTT	CASSLPGTEAFF
few	TRBV7-3	TRBJ2-2	TRBD1	TGTGCCAGCAGCTTAAGACAGGGGGTAAACGGGGAGCTGTTTTTT	CASSLRQGVNGELFF
.	TRBV30	TRBJ1-1	.	TGTGCGTGGGGGCAGGCGCCCACTGAAGCTTTCTTT	CAWGQAPTEAFF
.	TRBV5-1	TRBJ2-7	TRBD1	TGCGCCAGCAGCTGGGACAGGGACGAGCAGTACTTC	CASSWDRDEQYF
few	TRBV20-1	TRBJ2-1	.	TGCAGTGCTAGAGTCATCAATGAGCAGTTCTTC	CSARVINEQFF
few	TRBV6-1	TRBJ2-7	TRBD1	TGTGCCAGCAGTATCGGACAGGCGCCCAACGAGCAGTACTTC	CASSIGQAPNEQYF
few	TRBV2	TRBJ2-5	TRBD2	TGTGCCAGCAGCCCGACTAGCAGGCAAGAGACCCAGTACTTC	CASSPTSRQETQYF
.	TRBV5-1	TRBJ2-7	.	TGCGCCAGCCGCGAATCCGGGTCCGAGCAGTACTTC	CASRESGSEQYF
.	TRBV14	TRBJ2-7	.	TGTGCCAGCAGACCATCCGGGGTCTCCTACGAGCAGTACTTC	CASRPSGVSYEQYF
few	TRBV28	TRBJ2-4	TRBD2	TGTGCCAGCAGTACGACGTCGACTAGCGGGAGGCAACAGTACTTC	CASSTTSTSGRQQYF
.	TRBV7-2	TRBJ2-3	.	TGTGCCAGCAGCTCAGGGACTCGCCGGGATACGCAGTATTTT	CASSSGTRRDTQYF
.	TRBV12-5	TRBJ2-7	.	TGTGCTAGTGGACCCGGCTCAGGGTTAAGGGGATCCTACGAGCAGTACTTC	CASGPGSGLRGSYEQYF
few	TRBV25-1	TRBJ2-7	TRBD2	TGTGCCAGCAAAGGATGGGAGCGGGGGAACTACGAGCAGTACTTC	CASKGWERGNYEQYF
.	TRBV10-3	TRBJ2-7	.	TGTGCCATCAGTGGACGGGGGAGCGAAGGCGAGCAGTACTTC	CAISGRGSEGEQYF
.	TRBV15	TRBJ2-3	TRBD2	TGTGCCACCAGCTCGGGAGGGATCGGGGGTACGCAGTATTTT	CATSSGGIGGTQYF
.	TRBV4-2	TRBJ2-7	.	TGTGCCAGCAGCCAAGATGGGGCAGGAGGAGGGAACGAGCAGTACTTC	CASSQDGAGGGNEQYF
few	TRBV25-1	TRBJ1-4	.	TGTGCCAGCATGGGCGACAGGTTGAAACTGTTTTTT	CASMGDRLKLFF
.	TRBV15	TRBJ2-5	.	TGTGCCACCAGCCTATGGGCGGGGCAAGAGACCCAGTACTTC	CATSLWAGQETQYF
few	TRBV5-4	TRBJ1-5	.	TGTGCCAGCAGCCCGCGGGAGGGCGGCAATCAGCCCCAGCATTTT	CASSPREGGNQPQHF